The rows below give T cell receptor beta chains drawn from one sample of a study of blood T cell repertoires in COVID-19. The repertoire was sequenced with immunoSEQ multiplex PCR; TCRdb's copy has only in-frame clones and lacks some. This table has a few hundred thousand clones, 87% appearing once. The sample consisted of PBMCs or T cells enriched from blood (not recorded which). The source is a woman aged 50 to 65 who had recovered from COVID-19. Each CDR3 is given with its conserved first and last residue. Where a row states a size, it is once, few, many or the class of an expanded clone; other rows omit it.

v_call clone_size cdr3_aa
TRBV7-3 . CASSPRGGDYGYTF
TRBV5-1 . CASSYRGYYNEQFF
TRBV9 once CASSVVLAGGTDTQYF
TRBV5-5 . CASSHTGKQGLSEKLFF
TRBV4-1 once CASSRTGADQPQHF
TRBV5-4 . CASKLDQNTGELFF
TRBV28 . CASSLHRGNYGYTF
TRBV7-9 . CASSLVKPFTDTQYF
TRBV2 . CASLLEVTEAFF
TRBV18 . CASSPPEQSRAFF
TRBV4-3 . CASSQDTETAYEQYF
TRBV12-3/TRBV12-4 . CASSFGQYGYTF
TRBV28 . CASSPITGVKETQYF
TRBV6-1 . CASSEVGQGNEQYF
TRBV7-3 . CASAPGLAEPNEQFF
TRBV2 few CASSAESTYTEAFF
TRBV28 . CASRGTGFGLTGELFF
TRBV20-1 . CSASSGGNEQFF
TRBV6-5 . CAVSGGPYEQFF
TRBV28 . CASSLLSTSHAPTRGYTF
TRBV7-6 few CASSLLSGTGVYGYTF
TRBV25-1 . CASTSGGPNRRGYTF
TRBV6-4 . CASSDGGPGNTIYF
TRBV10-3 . CAISESLAGSRPDEQYF
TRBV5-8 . CASSLEGHLNTGELFF
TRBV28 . CASSATGTGNSGAFF
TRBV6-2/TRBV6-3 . CASSYGQDYGYTF
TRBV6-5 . CASSLFAGPYNEQFF
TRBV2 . CASRAGTGVNQPQHF
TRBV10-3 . CAISGQGAFNEQFF
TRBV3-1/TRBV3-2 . CASRQGQGNNSPLHF